The 13 T cell receptor beta chains below all came from one sample that was sequenced in a study of shared clonotypes between healthy human individuals. TCRdb keeps only in-frame clones here, not all; method: immunoSEQ multiplex PCR. The table has 400,000 to 550,000 clones, 79% seen once. Sequencing used PBMCs. These receptors were obtained from a woman in her 40s in good health. Some clones in this sample may be carry-over from other donors' samples.

A remark on this clone: The sample has other DNA sequences that encode this CDR3 too. The chain links TRBV7-7 to TRBJ2-5; 7 nucleotides align to TRBD1. The V gene's germline CDR1 is SSHAT and CDR2 FNYEAQ (reference sequence). The CDR3 runs 13 residues. V lost 5 bases and J lost 5; bases outside the gene matches: 5. The CDR3 bases are TGTGCCAGCAGCCGTGACAGGGAGGAGACCCAGTACTTC. Its protein product is CASSRDREETQYF.

The chain has TRBV11-2 and TRBJ2-1, with no clear D. Germline CDR1 reads SGHAT; CDR2 reads FQNNGV. This CDR3 has 13 residues. Trimming left V 0 bases short and J 7 bases short, with 7 bases between. The CDR3 DNA is TGTGCCAGCAGCTTAGATCGGAGAAATGAGCAGTTCTTC. Protein product: CASSLDRRNEQFF.

V is TRBV15 and J is TRBJ2-3; 7 bases match TRBD2. Per germline, CDR1 LNHNV and CDR2 YYDKDF (reference sequence). The CDR3 consists of 13 residues. Trimming cost V 7 bases and J 4 bases; bases outside gene matches: 5. The CDR3 reads CATNRRGADTQYF. The CDR3 DNA is TGTGCCACCAACCGACGGGGGGCAGATACGCAGTATTTT.

This clone was recorded once. J is TRBJ2-5 and V is TRBV9; TRBD2 is a possible D gene (6 bases). V was trimmed by 2 bases and J by 0 bases, leaving 29 bases between them. Germline V CDR1 and CDR2: SGDLS, YYNGEE. The CDR3 consists of 21 residues. Here the CDR3 reads CASSVGPGLKRLWGDQETQYF. The CDR3 nucleotides are TGTGCCAGCAGCGTTGGCCCCGGGTTGAAACGACTTTGGGGGGACCAAGAGACCCAGTACTTC.

The J gene is TRBJ1-1, the V gene TRBV7-2, with D possibly TRBD1 on 6 matching bases. The CDR3 runs 16 residues. Germline CDR1 reads SGHTA; CDR2 reads FQGNSA. Trimming stripped 4 bases from V and 5 bases from J, with 20 bases between. This CDR3 reads CASSSQRTGSGTEAFF. The CDR3 DNA reads TGTGCCAGCAGCTCGCAAAGAACAGGGTCTGGAACTGAAGCTTTCTTT.

The CDR3 DNA follows: TGTGCCAGCAGCAGCGGCCTTAGCCGGGGTCGTACGCAGTATTTT. Translated: CASSSGLSRGRTQYF. This sequence joins TRBV7-2 and TRBJ2-3, with a possible D match to TRBD2 (5 bases). CDR1 and CDR2 (germline): SGHTA, FQGNSA. V lost 5 bases, J lost 8 bases, and 20 bases lay in between. This CDR3 has 15 residues.

This clone turned up a few times. J is TRBJ1-1 and V is TRBV4-2; D unresolved. CDR3 length: 14 residues. The V and J ends lost 3 bases and 6 bases respectively, with 14 bases between them. Germline V gene lookup returns CDR1 LGHNA and CDR2 YNFKEQ. The CDR3: CASSHFGVMAEAFF. The CDR3 bases are TGTGCCAGCAGCCATTTCGGGGTAATGGCTGAAGCTTTCTTT.

The chain is built from TRBV7-3 and TRBJ2-2; 9 positions match TRBD1. With V trimmed by 7 bases and J by 0 bases, 6 bases remained unmatched. Germline CDR1 reads SGHTA; CDR2 reads FQGTGA. The CDR3 has 16 residues. CDR3 coding DNA: TGTGCCAGCACCCAAACAGGGGGCTCGAACACCGGGGAGCTGTTTTTT. Its protein product is CASTQTGGSNTGELFF.

CDR3 sequence reads: CASSVPGPNTEAFF. CDR3 in DNA: TGTGCCAGCAGCGTGCCGGGCCCGAACACTGAAGCTTTCTTT. This rearrangement joins TRBV7-9 to TRBJ1-1; D remains ambiguous. This CDR3 is 14 amino acids long. Trimming pared 5 bases from V and 1 base from J, leaving 11 bases between. CDR1 is SEHNR, CDR2 FQNEAQ, per germline (reference sequence).

This chain connects TRBV7-3 to TRBJ1-2; no firm D call. Per the germline V gene, CDR1 is SGHTA and CDR2 is FQGTGA. Trimming stripped 8 bases from V and 0 bases from J, with 10 bases between. This CDR3 has 13 amino acids. CDR3 loop: CASGAAPNYGYTF. The CDR3 DNA reads TGTGCCAGCGGCGCTGCACCTAACTATGGCTACACCTTC.

The chain combines TRBV5-6 with TRBJ2-1; D is perhaps TRBD2 (7 bases). The CDR3 loop spans 18 amino acids. CDR1 SGHDT and CDR2 YYEEEE come from the germline V gene. The V and J ends lost 4 bases and 0 bases respectively, with 20 bases between them. Written as DNA, the CDR3 is TGTGCCAGCAGCCCGGCGGGGGCTAGCACACACTCCTACAATGAGCAGTTCTTC. Protein product: CASSPAGASTHSYNEQFF.

With respect to this clone: One junction end disagrees with the germline gene, perhaps due to a read error. The V call is TRBV15, the J call TRBJ2-1, with 11 bases lining up with TRBD2. In germline, CDR1 is LNHNV, CDR2 YYDKDF (reference sequence). The CDR3 runs to 17 residues. CDR3 loop: CATSRTAGLAVRNEQLF. CDR3 DNA sequence: TGTGCCACCAGCAGAACCGCGGGACTAGCGGTAAGGAATGAGCAGCTCTTC.

The rearrangement uses TRBV5-1 and TRBJ1-3, with no clear D. The V gene lost 7 bases and the J gene lost 4 bases, with 9 bases spanning the gap. CDR3 length equals 12 residues. Germline assignment: CDR1 SGHRS and CDR2 YFSETQ. CDR3 protein: CASRSEGNTIYF. In DNA, the CDR3 is TGCGCCAGCCGGTCAGAAGGAAACACCATATATTTT.